This T cell receptor (beta chain) was observed in a study of CD8 T cells in ankylosing spondylitis (dated by TCRdb to about 2017). With regard to the full study: T cell receptor beta repertoires were profiled in healthy donors and ankylosing spondylitis patients so that disease-linked TCR variants could be found. The full study cohort comprised 20 to 30 ankylosing spondylitis patients and about 110 healthy donors. Peripheral blood was sampled, and synovial fluid was additionally collected from ankylosing spondylitis patients. The research as a whole found: Some of the motif variants had been reported before in the synovial fluid and blood of reactive arthritis patients, a finding that suggests common disease-initiation mechanisms. The disease-linked clones had a CD8+ phenotype and were found at relatively low frequencies in peripheral blood. The disease-linked clones were reported as significantly enriched in matched synovial fluid samples from ankylosing spondylitis patients. A TCR beta motif of several highly homologous amino acid variants appeared characteristic of blood from ankylosing spondylitis patients.

Sequenced using an Illumina HiSeq 2500. TCR beta libraries were prepared by quantitative 5'-RACE with molecular barcodes. In the paper's pipeline: To identify disease-linked TCR variants, a new computational method was used, one built on a probabilistic model of VDJ rearrangement. TCRdb itself trimmed the public reads at Q25 with fastp, ran MiXCR and retained productive beta chains. CDR3 protein sequences are deduplicated, and each keeps its most common genes and DNA. The V and J calls were determined by TCRdb, not by the authors. Across this sample there are 500,000 to 650,000 distinct CDR3 sequences, with about 5.7% seen only once. Of the sample, 3% to 4.5% falls within the top ten clones. This clonotype was seen many times. Its antigen specificity is not known. No base qualities exist here, and no much larger clone lies one base off it. According to the germline V gene (reference sequence), CDR1 reads DFQATT and CDR2 reads SNEGSKA. Trimming takes 5 bases from V and 0 bases from J, and the germline ends sit 7 bases apart. Spanning cysteine to phenylalanine, the CDR3 consists of 12 amino acids. Only the CDR3 DNA stays, 36 bases, in frame from base 1.

The sequence came from a male donor with ankylosing spondylitis. Specimen: blood, either unsorted or a sorted T cell fraction (not recorded which). The rearrangement combines TRBV20-1 with TRBJ1-2; no confident D gene assignment can be made. The CDR3 region reads CSAPTPNYGYTF. Read as DNA, the sequence is TGCAGTGCTCCTACACCTAACTATGGCTACACCTTC.